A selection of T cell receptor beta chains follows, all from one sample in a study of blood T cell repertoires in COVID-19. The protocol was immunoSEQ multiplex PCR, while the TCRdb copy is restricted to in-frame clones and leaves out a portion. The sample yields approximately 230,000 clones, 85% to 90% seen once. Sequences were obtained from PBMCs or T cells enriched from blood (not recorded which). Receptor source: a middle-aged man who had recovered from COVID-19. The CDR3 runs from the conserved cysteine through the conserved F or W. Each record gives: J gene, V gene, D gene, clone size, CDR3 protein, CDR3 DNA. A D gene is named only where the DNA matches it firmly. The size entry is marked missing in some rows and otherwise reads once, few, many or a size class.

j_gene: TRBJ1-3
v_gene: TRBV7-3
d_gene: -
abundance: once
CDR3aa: CASSPPDREATTSGNTIYF
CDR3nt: TGTGCCAGCAGCCCTCCCGACCGCGAGGCAACCACCTCTGGAAACACCATATATTTT

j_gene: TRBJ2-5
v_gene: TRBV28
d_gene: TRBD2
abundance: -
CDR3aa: CASSNTWGGEAQYF
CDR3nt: TGTGCCAGCAGTAATACTTGGGGGGGAGAGGCGCAGTACTTC

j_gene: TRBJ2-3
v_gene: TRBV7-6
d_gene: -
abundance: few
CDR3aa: CASSLPVSRGPGADTQYF
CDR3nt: TGTGCCAGCAGCTTACCGGTTTCTCGGGGACCGGGGGCAGATACGCAGTATTTT

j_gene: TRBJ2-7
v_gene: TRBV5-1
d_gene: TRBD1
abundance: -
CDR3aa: CASSSGQGLTQQYF
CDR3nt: TGCGCCAGCAGCTCGGGACAGGGTTTAACCCAGCAGTACTTC

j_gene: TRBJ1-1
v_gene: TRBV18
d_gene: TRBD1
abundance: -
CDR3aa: CASSQLQGVTEAFF
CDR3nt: TGTGCCAGCTCACAATTACAGGGGGTCACTGAAGCTTTCTTT

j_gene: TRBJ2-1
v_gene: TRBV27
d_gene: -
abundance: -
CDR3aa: CASSPHYNEQFF
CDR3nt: TGTGCCAGCAGTCCCCACTACAATGAGCAGTTCTTC

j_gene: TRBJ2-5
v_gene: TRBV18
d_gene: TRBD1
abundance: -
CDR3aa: CASAGQELETQYF
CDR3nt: TGTGCCAGCGCGGGACAGGAGCTCGAGACCCAGTACTTC

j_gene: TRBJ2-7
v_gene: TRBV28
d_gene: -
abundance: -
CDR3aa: CASSSMSGLSVQQYF
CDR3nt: TGTGCCAGCAGTTCCATGTCGGGACTGAGCGTCCAGCAGTACTTC

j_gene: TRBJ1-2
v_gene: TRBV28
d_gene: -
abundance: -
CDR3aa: CASSLPTDSNYGYTF
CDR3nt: TGTGCCAGCAGTTTACCTACGGACAGTAACTATGGCTACACCTTC

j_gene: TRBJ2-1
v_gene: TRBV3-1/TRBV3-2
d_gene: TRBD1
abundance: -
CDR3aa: CASSQGWGQEQFF
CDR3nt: TGTGCCAGCAGCCAAGGATGGGGACAGGAGCAGTTCTTC

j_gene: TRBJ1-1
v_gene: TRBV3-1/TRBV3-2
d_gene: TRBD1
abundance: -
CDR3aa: CASSEWQGGPEAFF
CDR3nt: TGTGCCAGCAGCGAATGGCAGGGGGGCCCTGAAGCTTTCTTT

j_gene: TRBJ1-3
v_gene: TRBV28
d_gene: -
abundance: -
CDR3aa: CASSLSHPGNTIYF
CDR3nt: TGTGCCAGCAGTTTATCCCACCCCGGGAACACCATATATTTT

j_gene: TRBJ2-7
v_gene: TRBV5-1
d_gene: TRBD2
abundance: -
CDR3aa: CASSDLRGGVHEQYF
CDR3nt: TGCGCCAGCAGCGACCTCCGGGGGGGAGTCCACGAGCAGTACTTC

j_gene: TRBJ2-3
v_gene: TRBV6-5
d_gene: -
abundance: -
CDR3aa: CASSYGLASADTQYF
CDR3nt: TGTGCCAGCAGTTATGGTCTTGCTAGCGCAGATACGCAGTATTTT

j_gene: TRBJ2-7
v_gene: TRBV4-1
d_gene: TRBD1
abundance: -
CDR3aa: CASSQVGQGAYEQYF
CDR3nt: TGCGCCAGCAGCCAAGTCGGCCAGGGGGCCTACGAGCAGTACTTC

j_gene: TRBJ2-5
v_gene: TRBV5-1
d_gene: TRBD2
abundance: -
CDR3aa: CASSLNGLAGVETQYF
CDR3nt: TGCGCCAGCAGCTTGAACGGACTAGCGGGAGTGGAGACCCAGTACTTC

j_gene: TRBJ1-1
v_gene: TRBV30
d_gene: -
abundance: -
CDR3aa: CAGVGIGDTFNTEAFF
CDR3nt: TGTGCCGGAGTCGGTATAGGGGACACTTTTAACACTGAAGCTTTCTTT

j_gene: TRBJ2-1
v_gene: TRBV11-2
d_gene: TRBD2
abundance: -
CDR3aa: CASSFLAGDGEQFF
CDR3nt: TGTGCCAGCAGCTTCCTAGCGGGGGACGGCGAGCAGTTCTTC